What follows is one T cell receptor (beta chain) and its context. Its specificity is not known. Healthy people donating bone marrow made up the donors. Vbeta (60) and Jbeta (13) primers were used in the PCR. Assay: immunoSEQ multiplex PCR; the TCRdb copy retains only in-frame clones and omits some. Here the sample spans about 210,000 clones, approximately 79% being singletons. The CDR3 has 14 amino acids. V gave up 8 bases and J gave up 3 bases; unmatched junction bases: 7. CDR1 is MNHNY, CDR2 SVGAGI, per germline (reference sequence). This sample is drawn from a study of cytomegalovirus exposure and HLA in healthy donors. Overall study results and limits: Cytomegalovirus association was listed for about 180 TCR beta chains.

The TCR sequence derives from a male donor in good health and CMV-seronegative. V gene TRBV6-6 combines with J gene TRBJ1-5, with 7 bases fitting TRBD1. Material: PBMCs. CDR3 sequence reads: CASLQGPPNQPQHF. The CDR3, as DNA: TGTGCCAGCCTACAGGGGCCCCCCAATCAGCCCCAGCATTTT.